The 8 T cell receptor beta chains below were found in one sample sequenced in a study of blood T cell repertoires in COVID-19. Here immunoSEQ multiplex PCR was the method, and the copy in TCRdb shows in-frame clones only, minus some. This sample has tens of thousands of clones, with 70% to 90% found just once. Sequenced: peripheral blood. These receptor sequences come from a man between 65 and 85 years old with acute or convalescent COVID-19.

V and J are TRBV28 and TRBJ1-5; D is undetermined. Per germline, CDR1 MDHEN and CDR2 SYDVKM. The CDR3 length is 12 residues. V gave up 6 bases and J gave up 6 bases, with 9 bases separating them. The CDR3 sequence is CASSRLVQPQHF. The CDR3 coding sequence is TGTGCCAGCAGCCGGTTGGTTCAGCCCCAGCATTTT.

This sequence joins TRBV5-1 and TRBJ2-5; D is unresolved. Germline CDR1 and CDR2: SGHRS and YFSETQ. Between the trimmed V and J ends, which lost 0 bases and 5 bases, there was a span of 14 bases. The CDR3 loop spans 15 amino acids. The CDR3, as DNA: TGCGCCAGCAGCTTGGTTGGAGCAGTCTACGAGACCCAGTACTTC. Residues: CASSLVGAVYETQYF.

This chain links TRBV19 with TRBJ2-1; 8 positions agree with TRBD2. The CDR3 has 18 residues. Germline V gene lookup returns CDR1 LNHDA and CDR2 SQIVND (reference sequence). After removal of 1 base from V and 8 bases from J, the junction contained 16 bases not matched to a gene. The CDR3 here is CASSIGVSGLGRKDEQFF. The CDR3 nucleotides are TGTGCCAGTAGTATAGGCGTGTCGGGACTAGGCCGAAAAGATGAGCAGTTCTTC.

The chain uses TRBV11-2 and TRBJ2-3; 7 positions agree with TRBD2. J was trimmed by 11 bases and V by 5 bases; bases with no gene match: 7. The CDR3 consists of 12 residues. From germline, CDR1 is SGHAT and CDR2 FQNNGV. CDR3 DNA sequence: TGTGCCAGCAGCCCCCAGGGCGGGGGGCAGTATTTT. It codes for CASSPQGGGQYF. Using reference TRBV11-2 and TRBJ2-3 for the parts outside the CDR3, the full variable domain is EAGVAQSPRYKIIEKRQSVAFWCNPISGHATLYWYQQILGQGPKLLIQFQNNGVVDDSQLPKDRFSAERLKGVDSTLKIQPAKLEDSAVYLCASSPQGGGQYFGPGTRLTVL.

This chain uses TRBV5-6 with TRBJ2-5, with D possibly TRBD2 on 5 matching bases. The CDR3 is made up of 13 amino acids. The germline V and J ends were trimmed by 1 base and 5 bases, with 9 bases remaining between them. Germline CDR1 SGHDT, CDR2 YYEEEE. The DNA of the CDR3 is TGTGCCAGCAGCTTGTTAGGCGGGGAGACCCAGTACTTC. Its protein is CASSLLGGETQYF.

This chain uses TRBV7-8 with TRBJ2-1; 7 nucleotides line up with TRBD1. CDR1 SGHVS and CDR2 FQNEAQ come from the germline V gene. Trimming cost V 5 bases and J 2 bases; bases outside gene matches: 3. CDR3 length: 14 amino acids. DNA for the CDR3: TGTGCCAGCAGCAAGGGGACAGCCTACAATGAGCAGTTCTTC. It translates to CASSKGTAYNEQFF.

This chain joins TRBV28 and TRBJ1-6; D might be TRBD1 (6 bases). Trimming pared 5 bases from V and 4 bases from J, leaving 12 bases between. This CDR3 has 15 amino acids. Germline V gene data show CDR1 as MDHEN and CDR2 as SYDVKM. The CDR3 coding sequence is TGTGCCAGCAGTCGCAGGGGCGCTTATAATTCACCCCTCCACTTT. This encodes CASSRRGAYNSPLHF.

The chain joins TRBV5-4 to TRBJ2-5; 8 bases are shared with TRBD2. V lost 3 bases to trimming and J lost 0 bases; unmatched junction nucleotides: 13. This CDR3 is built from 18 residues. CDR1 SGHNT and CDR2 YYREEE come from the germline V gene (reference sequence). The CDR3 DNA reads TGTGCCAGCAGCTCTCGGGTCGGGAGAGCGGGGGACCAAGAGACCCAGTACTTC. Translated: CASSSRVGRAGDQETQYF.